Described below is a single T cell receptor beta chain sequence and its context. The target antigen is unknown. Produced via immunoSEQ multiplex PCR; TCRdb's table is partial and in-frame only. The sample lists approximately 19,000 clones, 85% to 90% seen once, with approximately 2% in the top ten. The data are from a study of neoadjuvant nivolumab and ipilimumab in lung cancer. Study-wide findings and caveats: TCR clonality did not significantly correlate with pathologic tumor regression. From pretherapy to surgery, tumor richness and clonality rose with dual therapy. Compared with tumor-adjacent uninvolved lung, resected tumors showed greater richness and clonality. Pretherapy blood TCR richness correlated positively with resected tumor richness.

V lost 0 bases to trimming and J lost 2 bases, with 8 bases between them. The CDR3 covers 15 residues. CDR1 KGHSH and CDR2 LQKENI come from the germline V gene. Sequenced material: peripheral blood, taken before neoadjuvant nivolumab, alone or with ipilimumab. This receptor was taken from an adult with non-small cell lung cancer. The chain links TRBV18 to TRBJ1-3, with a possible D match to TRBD1 (6 bases). CDR3 loop: CASSPPGTPGNTIYF. CDR3 sequence (DNA): TGTGCCAGCTCACCACCGGGGACACCTGGAAACACCATATATTTT.